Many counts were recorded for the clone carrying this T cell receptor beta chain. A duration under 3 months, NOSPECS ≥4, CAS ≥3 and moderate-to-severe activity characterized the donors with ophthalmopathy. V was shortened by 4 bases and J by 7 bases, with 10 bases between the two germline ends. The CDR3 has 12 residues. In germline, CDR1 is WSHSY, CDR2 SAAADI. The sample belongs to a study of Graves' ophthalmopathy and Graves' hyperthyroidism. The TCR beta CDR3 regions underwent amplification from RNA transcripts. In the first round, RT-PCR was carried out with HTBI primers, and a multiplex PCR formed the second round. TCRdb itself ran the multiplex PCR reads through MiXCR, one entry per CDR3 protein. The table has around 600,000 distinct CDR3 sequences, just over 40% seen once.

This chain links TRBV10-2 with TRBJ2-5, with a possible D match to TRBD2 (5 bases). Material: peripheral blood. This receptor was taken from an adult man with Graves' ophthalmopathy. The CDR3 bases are TGCGCCAGCAGTGTCGGGATACGGACCCAGTACTTC. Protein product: CASSVGIRTQYF.